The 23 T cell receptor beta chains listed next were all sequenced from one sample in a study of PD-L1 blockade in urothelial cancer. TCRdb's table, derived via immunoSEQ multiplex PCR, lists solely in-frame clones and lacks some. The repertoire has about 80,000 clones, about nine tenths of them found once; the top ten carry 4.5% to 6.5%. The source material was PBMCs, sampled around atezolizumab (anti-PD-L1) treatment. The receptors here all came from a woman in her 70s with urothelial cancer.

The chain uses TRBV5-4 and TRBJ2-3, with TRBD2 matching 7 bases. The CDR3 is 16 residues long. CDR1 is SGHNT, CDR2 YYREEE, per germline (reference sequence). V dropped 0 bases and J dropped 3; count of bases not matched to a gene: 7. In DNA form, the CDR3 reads TGTGCCAGCAGCTTGGGACGGGAGGTTCTGACAGATACGCAGTATTTT. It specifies CASSLGREVLTDTQYF.

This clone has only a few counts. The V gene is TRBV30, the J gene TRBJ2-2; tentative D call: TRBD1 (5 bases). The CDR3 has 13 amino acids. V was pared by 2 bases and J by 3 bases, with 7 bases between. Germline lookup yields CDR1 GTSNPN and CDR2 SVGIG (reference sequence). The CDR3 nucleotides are TGTGCCTGGAGTTTAGGGGACACCGGGGAGCTGTTTTTT. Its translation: CAWSLGDTGELFF.

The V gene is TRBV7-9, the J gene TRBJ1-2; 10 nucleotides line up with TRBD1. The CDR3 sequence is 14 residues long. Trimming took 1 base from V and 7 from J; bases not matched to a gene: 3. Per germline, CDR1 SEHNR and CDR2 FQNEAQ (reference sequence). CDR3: CASSLGQGARGYTF. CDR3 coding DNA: TGTGCCAGCAGCTTAGGACAGGGGGCTCGTGGCTACACCTTC.

The CDR3 spells CASSDRQGSGNTIYF. CDR3 in DNA: TGTGCCAGCAGCGATCGACAGGGGTCTGGAAACACCATATATTTT. The J gene is TRBJ1-3, the V gene TRBV7-2; 8 bases map to TRBD1. Trimming at V came to 5 bases and at J to 1 base, leaving 4 bases not matched to a gene. Germline CDR1 and CDR2: SGHTA and FQGNSA. CDR3 length equals 15 residues. Looking up the rest from reference TRBV7-2 and TRBJ1-3 gives the full variable domain: GAGVSQSPSNKVTEKGKDVELRCDPISGHTALYWYRQSLGQGLEFLIYFQGNSAPDKSGLPSDRFSAERTGGSVSTLTIQRTQQEDSAVYLCASSDRQGSGNTIYFGEGSWLTVV.

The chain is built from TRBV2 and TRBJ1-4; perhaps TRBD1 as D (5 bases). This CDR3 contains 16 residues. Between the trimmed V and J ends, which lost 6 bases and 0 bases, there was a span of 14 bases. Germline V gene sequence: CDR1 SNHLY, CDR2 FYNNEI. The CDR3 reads CASSLTVSSTNEKLFF. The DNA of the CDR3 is TGTGCCAGCAGCTTGACAGTATCCTCAACTAATGAAAAACTGTTTTTT.

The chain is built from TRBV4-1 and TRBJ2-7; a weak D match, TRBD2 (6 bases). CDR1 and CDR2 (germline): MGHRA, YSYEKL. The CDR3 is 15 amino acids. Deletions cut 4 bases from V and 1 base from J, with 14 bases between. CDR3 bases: TGCGCCAGCAGCCCCAGGGAGGTGAATTCCTACGAGCAGTACTTC. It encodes CASSPREVNSYEQYF.

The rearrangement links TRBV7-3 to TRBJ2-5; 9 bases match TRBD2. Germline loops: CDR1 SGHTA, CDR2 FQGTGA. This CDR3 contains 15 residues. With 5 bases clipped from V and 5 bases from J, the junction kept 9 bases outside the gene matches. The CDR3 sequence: CASSPTSGQGETQYF. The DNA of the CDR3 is TGTGCCAGCAGCCCGACTAGCGGTCAAGGGGAGACCCAGTACTTC.

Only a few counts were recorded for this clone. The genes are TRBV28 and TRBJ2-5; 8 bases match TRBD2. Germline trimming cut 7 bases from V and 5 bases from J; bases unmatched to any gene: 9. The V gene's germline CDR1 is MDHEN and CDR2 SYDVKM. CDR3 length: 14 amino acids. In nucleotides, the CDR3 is TGTGCCAGCACCGGGAGGGCCCTCTCGGAGACCCAGTACTTC. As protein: CASTGRALSETQYF.

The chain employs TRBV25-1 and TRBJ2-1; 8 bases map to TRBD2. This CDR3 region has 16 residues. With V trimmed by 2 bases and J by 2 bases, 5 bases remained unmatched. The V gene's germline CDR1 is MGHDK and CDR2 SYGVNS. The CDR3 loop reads CASSEPELAAYNEQFF. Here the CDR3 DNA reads TGTGCCAGCAGTGAACCCGAACTAGCGGCCTACAATGAGCAGTTCTTC.

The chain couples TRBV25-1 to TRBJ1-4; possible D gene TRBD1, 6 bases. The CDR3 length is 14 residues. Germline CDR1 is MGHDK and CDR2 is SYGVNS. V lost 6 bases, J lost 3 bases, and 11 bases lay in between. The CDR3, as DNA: TGTGCCAGCAGCGACAGGCTGGCTAATGAAAAACTGTTTTTT. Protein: CASSDRLANEKLFF.

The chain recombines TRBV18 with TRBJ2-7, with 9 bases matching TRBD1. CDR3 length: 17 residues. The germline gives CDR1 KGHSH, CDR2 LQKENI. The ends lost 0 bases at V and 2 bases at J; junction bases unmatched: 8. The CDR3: CASSPPEGQGPPYEQYF. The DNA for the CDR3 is TGTGCCAGCTCACCACCGGAGGGACAGGGCCCCCCCTACGAGCAGTACTTC.

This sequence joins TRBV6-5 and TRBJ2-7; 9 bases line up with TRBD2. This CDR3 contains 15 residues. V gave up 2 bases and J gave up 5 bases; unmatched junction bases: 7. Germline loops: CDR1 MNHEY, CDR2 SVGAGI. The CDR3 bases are TGTGCCAGCAGTTACGTGGGACTAGCTTTCCACGAGCAGTACTTC. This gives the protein CASSYVGLAFHEQYF.

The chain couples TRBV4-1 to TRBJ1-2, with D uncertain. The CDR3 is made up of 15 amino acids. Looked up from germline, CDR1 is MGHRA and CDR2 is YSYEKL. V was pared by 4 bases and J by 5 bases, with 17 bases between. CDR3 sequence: CASSPTAQSGYGYTF. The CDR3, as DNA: TGCGCCAGCAGCCCGACTGCTCAATCGGGGTATGGCTACACCTTC.

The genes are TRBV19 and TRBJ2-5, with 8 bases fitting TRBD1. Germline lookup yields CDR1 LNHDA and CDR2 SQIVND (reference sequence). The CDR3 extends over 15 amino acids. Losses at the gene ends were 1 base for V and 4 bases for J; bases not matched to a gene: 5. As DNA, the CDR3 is TGTGCCAGTAGTATAGGCAGGGGGCTGGGAGAGACCCAGTACTTC. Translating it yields CASSIGRGLGETQYF.

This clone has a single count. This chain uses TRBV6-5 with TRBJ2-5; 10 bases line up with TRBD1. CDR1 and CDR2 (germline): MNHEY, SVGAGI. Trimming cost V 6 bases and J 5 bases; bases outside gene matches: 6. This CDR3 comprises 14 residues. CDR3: CASRMTGGEETQYF. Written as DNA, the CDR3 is TGTGCCAGCAGGATGACAGGGGGCGAGGAGACCCAGTACTTC.

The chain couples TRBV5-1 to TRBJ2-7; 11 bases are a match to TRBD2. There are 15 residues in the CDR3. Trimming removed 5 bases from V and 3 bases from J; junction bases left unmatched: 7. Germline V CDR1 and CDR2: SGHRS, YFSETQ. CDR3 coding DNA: TGCGCCAGCAGGAGAACTAGCGGGAGATACTACGAGCAGTACTTC. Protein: CASRRTSGRYYEQYF. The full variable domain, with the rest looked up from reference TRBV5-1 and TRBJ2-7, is KAGVTQTPRYLIKTRGQQVTLSCSPISGHRSVSWYQQTPGQGLQFLFEYFSETQRNKGNFPGRFSGRQFSNSRSEMNVSTLELGDSALYLCASRRTSGRYYEQYFGPGTRLTVT.

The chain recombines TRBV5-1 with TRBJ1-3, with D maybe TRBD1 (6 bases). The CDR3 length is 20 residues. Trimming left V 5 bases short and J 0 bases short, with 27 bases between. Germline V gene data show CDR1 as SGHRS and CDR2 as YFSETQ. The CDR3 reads CASSSGQIPTNRDSGNTIYF. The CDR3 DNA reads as TGCGCCAGCAGTTCTGGACAGATTCCAACCAACCGCGACTCTGGAAACACCATATATTTT.

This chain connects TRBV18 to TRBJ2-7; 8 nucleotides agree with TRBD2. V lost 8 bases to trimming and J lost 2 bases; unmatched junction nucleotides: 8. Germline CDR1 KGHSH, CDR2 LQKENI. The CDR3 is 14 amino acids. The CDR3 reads CASTLAGHAYEQYF. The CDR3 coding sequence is TGTGCCAGCACGTTAGCGGGACACGCCTACGAGCAGTACTTC.

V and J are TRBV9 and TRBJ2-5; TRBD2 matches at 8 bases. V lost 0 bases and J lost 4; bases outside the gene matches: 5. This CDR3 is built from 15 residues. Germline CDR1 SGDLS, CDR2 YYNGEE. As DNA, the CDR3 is TGTGCCAGCAGCGTAGCGGGGGGGCCGGGAGAGACCCAGTACTTC. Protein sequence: CASSVAGGPGETQYF.

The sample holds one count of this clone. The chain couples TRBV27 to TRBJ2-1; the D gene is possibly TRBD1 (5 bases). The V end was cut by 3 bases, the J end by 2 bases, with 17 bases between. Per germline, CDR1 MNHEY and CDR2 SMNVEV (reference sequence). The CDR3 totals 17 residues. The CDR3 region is CASSLGPSKGAYNEQFF. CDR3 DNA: TGTGCCAGCAGTTTGGGGCCTTCTAAAGGGGCCTACAATGAGCAGTTCTTC.

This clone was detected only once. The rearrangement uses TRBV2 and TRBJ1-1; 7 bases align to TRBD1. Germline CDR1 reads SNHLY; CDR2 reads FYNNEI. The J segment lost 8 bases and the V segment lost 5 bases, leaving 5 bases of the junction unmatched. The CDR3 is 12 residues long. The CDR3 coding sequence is TGTGCCAGCAGTTCAGACAGGGTGGAAGCTTTCTTT. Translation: CASSSDRVEAFF.

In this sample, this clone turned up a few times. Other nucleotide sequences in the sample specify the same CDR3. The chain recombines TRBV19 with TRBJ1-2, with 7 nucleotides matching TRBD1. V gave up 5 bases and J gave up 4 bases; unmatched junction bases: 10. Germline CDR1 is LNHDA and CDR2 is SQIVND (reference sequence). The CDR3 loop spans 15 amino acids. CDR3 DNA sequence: TGTGCCAGTAGTTCCCCCCGGGACAGCTTCTATGGCTACACCTTC. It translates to CASSSPRDSFYGYTF.

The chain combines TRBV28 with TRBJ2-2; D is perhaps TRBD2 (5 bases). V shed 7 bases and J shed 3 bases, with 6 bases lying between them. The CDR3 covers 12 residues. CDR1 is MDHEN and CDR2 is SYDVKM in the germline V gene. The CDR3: CASNGDTGELFF. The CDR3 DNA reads TGTGCCAGCAACGGGGACACCGGGGAGCTGTTTTTT. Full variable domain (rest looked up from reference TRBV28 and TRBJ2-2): DVKVTQSSRYLVKRTGEKVFLECVQDMDHENMFWYRQDPGLGLRLIYFSYDVKMKEKGDIPEGYSVSREKKERFSLILESASTNQTSMYLCASNGDTGELFFGEGSRLTVL.